This T cell receptor beta chain was retrieved from a study of cytomegalovirus exposure and HLA in healthy donors. The study's findings and limits: About 87% or about 30% of the time was how often most TCR beta V segments were productive, according to an earlier analysis. The classifier reportedly diagnosed cytomegalovirus status with high sensitivity and specificity.

Comments on this clone: Its antigen is still unknown.

The PCR had 60 Vbeta and 13 Jbeta primers. Generated by immunoSEQ multiplex PCR, the TCRdb table keeps only in-frame clones and is missing some. The sample lists approximately 150,000 clones, 75% to 85% seen once, with roughly 4.4% in the top ten. With 0 bases removed from V and 6 bases from J, the gap between germline ends came to 18 bases. This CDR3 is built from 16 residues. Germline assignment: CDR1 SGHNT and CDR2 YYREEE (reference sequence). This TCR derives from a man aged 25 to 40 in good health and CMV-seronegative. Sequenced input: PBMCs. The chain links TRBV5-4 to TRBJ1-1; the D is unclear. The CDR3 region has the DNA TGTGCCAGCAGCTTGGACCCGGCCGGGGTTTGGGCTGAAGCTTTCTTT. Encoded protein: CASSLDPAGVWAEAFF. The whole variable domain, filled in from reference TRBV5-4 and TRBJ1-1, reads ETGVTQSPTHLIKTRGQQVTLRCSSQSGHNTVSWYQQALGQGPQFIFQYYREEENGRGNFPPRFSGLQFPNYSSELNVNALELDDSALYLCASSLDPAGVWAEAFFGQGTRLTVV.